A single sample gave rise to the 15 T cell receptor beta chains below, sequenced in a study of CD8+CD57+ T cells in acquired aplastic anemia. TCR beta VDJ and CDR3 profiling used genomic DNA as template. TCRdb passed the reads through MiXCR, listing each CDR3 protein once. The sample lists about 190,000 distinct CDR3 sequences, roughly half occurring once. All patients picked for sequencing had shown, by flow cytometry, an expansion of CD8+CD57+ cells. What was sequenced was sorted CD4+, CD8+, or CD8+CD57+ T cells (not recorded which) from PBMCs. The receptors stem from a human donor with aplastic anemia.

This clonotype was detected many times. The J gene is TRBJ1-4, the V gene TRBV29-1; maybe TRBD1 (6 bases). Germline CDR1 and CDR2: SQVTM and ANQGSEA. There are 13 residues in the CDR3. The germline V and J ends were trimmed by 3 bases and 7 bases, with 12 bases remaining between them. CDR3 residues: CSVESGAGEKLFF. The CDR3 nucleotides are TGCAGCGTTGAGTCAGGGGCCGGTGAAAAACTGTTTTTT.

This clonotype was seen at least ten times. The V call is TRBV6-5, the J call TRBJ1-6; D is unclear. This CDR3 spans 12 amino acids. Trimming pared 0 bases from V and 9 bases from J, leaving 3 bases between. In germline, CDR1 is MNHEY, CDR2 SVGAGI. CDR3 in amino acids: CASSYSRSPLHF. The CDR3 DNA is TGTGCCAGCAGTTACTCGCGTTCACCCCTCCACTTT.

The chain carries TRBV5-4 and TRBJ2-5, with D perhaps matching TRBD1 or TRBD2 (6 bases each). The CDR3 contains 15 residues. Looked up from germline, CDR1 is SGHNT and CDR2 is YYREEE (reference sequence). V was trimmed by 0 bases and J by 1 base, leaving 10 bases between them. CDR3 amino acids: CASSLGGALQETQYF. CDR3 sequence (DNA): TGTGCCAGCAGCTTGGGGGGGGCCCTCCAAGAGACCCAGTACTTC.

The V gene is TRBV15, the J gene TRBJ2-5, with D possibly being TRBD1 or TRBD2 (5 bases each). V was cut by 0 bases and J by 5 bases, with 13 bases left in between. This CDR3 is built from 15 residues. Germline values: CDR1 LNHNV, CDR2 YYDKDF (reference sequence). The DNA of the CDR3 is TGTGCCACCAGCAGAGATTCGGGTGAGGGGGAGACCCAGTACTTC. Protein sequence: CATSRDSGEGETQYF.

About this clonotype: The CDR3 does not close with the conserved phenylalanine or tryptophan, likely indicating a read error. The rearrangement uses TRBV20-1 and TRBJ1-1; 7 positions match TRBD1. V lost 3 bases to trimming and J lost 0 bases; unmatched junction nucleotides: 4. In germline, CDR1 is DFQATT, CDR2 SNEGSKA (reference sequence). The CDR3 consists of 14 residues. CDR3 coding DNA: TGCAGTGCTAGGGATGGGACAGTGAACACTGAAGCTTTCCTT. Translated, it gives CSARDGTVNTEAFL.

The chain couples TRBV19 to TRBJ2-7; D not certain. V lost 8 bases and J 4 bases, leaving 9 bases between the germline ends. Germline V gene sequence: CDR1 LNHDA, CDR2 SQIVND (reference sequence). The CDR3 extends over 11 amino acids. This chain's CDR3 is CASSNAYEQYF. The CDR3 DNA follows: TGTGCCAGTTCGAACGCGTACGAGCAGTACTTC.

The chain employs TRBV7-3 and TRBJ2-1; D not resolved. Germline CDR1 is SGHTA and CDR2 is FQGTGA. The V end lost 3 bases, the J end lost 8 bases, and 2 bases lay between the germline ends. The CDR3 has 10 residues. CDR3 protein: CASSLDEQFF. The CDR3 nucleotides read TGTGCCAGCAGCTTGGATGAGCAGTTCTTC. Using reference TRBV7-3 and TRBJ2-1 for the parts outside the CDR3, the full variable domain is GAGVSQTPSNKVTEKGKYVELRCDPISGHTALYWYRQSLGQGPEFLIYFQGTGAADDSGLPNDRFFAVRPEGSVSTLKIQRTERGDSAVYLCASSLDEQFFGPGTRLTVL.

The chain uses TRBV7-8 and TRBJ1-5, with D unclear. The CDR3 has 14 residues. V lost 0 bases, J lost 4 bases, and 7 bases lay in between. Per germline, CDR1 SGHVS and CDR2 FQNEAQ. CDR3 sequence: CASSLAGANQPQHF. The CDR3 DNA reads TGTGCCAGCAGCTTAGCGGGCGCGAATCAGCCCCAGCATTTT.

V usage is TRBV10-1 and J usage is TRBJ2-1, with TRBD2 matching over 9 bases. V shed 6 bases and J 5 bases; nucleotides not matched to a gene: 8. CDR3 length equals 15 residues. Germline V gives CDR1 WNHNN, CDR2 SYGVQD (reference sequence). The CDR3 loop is CASSLRLADHNEQFF. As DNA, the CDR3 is TGCGCCAGCAGCCTAAGACTAGCGGACCACAATGAGCAGTTCTTC.

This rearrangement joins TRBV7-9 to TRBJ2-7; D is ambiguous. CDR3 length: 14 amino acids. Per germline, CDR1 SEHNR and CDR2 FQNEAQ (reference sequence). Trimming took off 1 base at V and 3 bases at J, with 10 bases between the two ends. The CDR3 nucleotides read TGTGCCAGCAGCTTAGATGGACGATACTACGAGCAGTACTTC. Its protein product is CASSLDGRYYEQYF.

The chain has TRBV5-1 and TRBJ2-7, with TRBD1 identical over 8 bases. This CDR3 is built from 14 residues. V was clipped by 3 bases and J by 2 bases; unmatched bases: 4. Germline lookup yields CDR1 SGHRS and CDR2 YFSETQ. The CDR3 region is CASSSDRAAYEQYF. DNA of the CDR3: TGCGCCAGCAGCTCGGACAGGGCCGCCTACGAGCAGTACTTC.

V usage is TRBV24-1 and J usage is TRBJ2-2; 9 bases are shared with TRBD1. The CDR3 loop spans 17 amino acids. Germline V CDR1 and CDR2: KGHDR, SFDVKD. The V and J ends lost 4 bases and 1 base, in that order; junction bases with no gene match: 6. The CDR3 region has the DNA TGTGCCACCAGTGAGTCGCCGGGACAGGGGAACACCGGGGAGCTGTTTTTT. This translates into CATSESPGQGNTGELFF.

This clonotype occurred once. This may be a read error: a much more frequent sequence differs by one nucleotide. The CDR3 region is CASSDRTGGVSEAFF. CDR3 nucleotides: TGTGCCAGCAGTGACAGGACAGGTGGAGTGTCTGAAGCTTTCTTT. The chain carries TRBV24-1 and TRBJ1-1, with 7 bases matching TRBD1. Germline V gene lookup returns CDR1 KGHDR and CDR2 SFDVKD. The CDR3 covers 15 residues.

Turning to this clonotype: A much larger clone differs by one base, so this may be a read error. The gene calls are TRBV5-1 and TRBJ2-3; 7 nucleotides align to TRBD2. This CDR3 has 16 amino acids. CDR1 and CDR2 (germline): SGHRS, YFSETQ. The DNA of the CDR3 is TGCACCAGCAGCTACGGCGGGAGACGAGGCGTAGATACGCAGTATTTT. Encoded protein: CTSSYGGRRGVDTQYF.

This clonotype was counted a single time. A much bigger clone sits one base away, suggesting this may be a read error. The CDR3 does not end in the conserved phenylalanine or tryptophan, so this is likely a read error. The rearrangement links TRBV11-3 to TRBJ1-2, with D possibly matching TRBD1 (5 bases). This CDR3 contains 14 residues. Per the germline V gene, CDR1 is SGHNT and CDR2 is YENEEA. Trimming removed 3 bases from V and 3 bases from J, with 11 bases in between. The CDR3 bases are TGTGCCAGCAGCTTCGGCAGGGAGTACTATGGCTACACCCTC. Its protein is CASSFGREYYGYTL.